Described below is a single TCR beta chain sequence and its context. The antigen remains undetermined. Isolated RNA was reverse transcribed in full, so expressed TCRB transcripts were sequenced. The method was immunoSEQ multiplex PCR; TCRdb's version includes in-frame clones alone and lacks a portion of them. The profile shows approximately 360,000 clones, around 12% of them singletons. This CDR3 has 15 amino acids. The V and J ends lost 4 bases and 4 bases respectively, with 17 bases between them. Per germline, CDR1 SGHRS and CDR2 YFSETQ. This specimen comes from a study of beta chain features in type 1 diabetes. The study's findings and limits: cDNA sequencing could over-represent cells with high TCR expression. All four CD4+ subsets from Type 1 diabetes patients carried moderately but significantly shorter TCRB CDR3s.

CD45RO/CCR7/CD25/CD127/CD95/CD27 staining was used to isolate CD4+ naive, central memory, regulatory and stem cell-like memory cells by sorting. Purities in excess of 95% were seen in all sorted populations. The chain combines TRBV5-1 with TRBJ1-1, with a tentative D call TRBD1 (6 bases). The clonotype originates from a young woman with type 1 diabetes. The sequencing sample was made of naive CD4+ T cells from blood. The chain's CDR3 is CASSPTTGTGTEAFF. The CDR3 nucleotides are TGCGCCAGCAGCCCAACTACAGGGACCGGCACTGAAGCTTTCTTT.